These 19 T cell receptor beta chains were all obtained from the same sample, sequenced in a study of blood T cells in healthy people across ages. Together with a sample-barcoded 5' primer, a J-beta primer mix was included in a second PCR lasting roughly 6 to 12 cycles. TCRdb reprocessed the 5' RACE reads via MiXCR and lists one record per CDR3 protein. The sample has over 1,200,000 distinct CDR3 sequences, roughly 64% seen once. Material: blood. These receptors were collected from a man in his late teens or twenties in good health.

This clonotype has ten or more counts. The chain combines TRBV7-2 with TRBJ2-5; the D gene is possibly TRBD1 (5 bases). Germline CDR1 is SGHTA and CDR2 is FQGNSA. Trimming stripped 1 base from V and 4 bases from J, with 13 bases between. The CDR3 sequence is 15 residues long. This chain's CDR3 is CASSLESTGRETQYF. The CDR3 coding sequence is TGTGCCAGCAGCTTAGAATCAACAGGACGAGAGACCCAGTACTTC.

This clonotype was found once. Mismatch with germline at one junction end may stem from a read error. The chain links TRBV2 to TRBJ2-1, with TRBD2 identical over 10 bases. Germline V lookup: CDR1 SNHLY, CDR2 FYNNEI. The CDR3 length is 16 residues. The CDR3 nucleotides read TGTGCCAGCAGTCTATCTAGCGGGAGCTCCCACAATGAGCAGTTCTTC. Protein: CASSLSSGSSHNEQFF.

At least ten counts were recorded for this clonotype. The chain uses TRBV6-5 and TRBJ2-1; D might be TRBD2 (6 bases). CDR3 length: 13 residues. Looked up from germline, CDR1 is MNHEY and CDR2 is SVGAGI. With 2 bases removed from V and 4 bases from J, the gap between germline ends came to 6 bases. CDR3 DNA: TGTGCCAGCAGTTACGGGGGGTACAATGAGCAGTTCTTC. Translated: CASSYGGYNEQFF.

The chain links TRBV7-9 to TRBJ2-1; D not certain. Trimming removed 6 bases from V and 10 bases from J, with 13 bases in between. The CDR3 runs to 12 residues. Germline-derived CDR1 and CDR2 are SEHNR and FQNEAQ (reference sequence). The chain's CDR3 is CASSSSAKEQFF. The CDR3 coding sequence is TGTGCCAGCAGTTCCTCGGCCAAGGAGCAGTTCTTC.

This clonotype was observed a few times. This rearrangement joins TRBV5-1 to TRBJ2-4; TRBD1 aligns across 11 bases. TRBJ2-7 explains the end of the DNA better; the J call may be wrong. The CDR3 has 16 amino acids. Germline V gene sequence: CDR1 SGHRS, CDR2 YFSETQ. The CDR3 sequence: CASSRTGTGGLYEQYF. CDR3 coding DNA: TGCGCCAGCAGCCGGACAGGGACAGGGGGTCTCTACGAGCAGTACTTC.

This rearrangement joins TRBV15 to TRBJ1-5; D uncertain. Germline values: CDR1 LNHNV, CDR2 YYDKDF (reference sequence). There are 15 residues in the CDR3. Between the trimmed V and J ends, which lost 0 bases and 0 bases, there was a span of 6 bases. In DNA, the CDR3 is TGTGCCACCAGCAGAGATCTAGGTAGCAATCAGCCCCAGCATTTT. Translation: CATSRDLGSNQPQHF.

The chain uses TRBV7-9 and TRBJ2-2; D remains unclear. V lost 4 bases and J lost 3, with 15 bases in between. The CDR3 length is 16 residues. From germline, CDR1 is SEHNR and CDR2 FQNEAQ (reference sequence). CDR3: CASSSKEGGDTGELFF. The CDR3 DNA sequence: TGTGCCAGCAGCTCGAAGGAAGGTGGGGACACCGGGGAGCTGTTTTTT. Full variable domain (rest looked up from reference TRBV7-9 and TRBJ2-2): DTGVSQNPRHKITKRGQNVTFRCDPISEHNRLYWYRQTLGQGPEFLTYFQNEAQLEKSRLLSDRFSAERPKGSFSTLEIQRTEQGDSAMYLCASSSKEGGDTGELFFGEGSRLTVL.

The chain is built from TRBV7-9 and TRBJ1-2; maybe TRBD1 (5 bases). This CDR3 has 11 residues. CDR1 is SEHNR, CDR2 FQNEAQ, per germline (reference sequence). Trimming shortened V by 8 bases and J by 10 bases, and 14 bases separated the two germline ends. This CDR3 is CASWEGTSYTF. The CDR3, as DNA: TGTGCCAGCTGGGAAGGGACCTCCTACACCTTC.

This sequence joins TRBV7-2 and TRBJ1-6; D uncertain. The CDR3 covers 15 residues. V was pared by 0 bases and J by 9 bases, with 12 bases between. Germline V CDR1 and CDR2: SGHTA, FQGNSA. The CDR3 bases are TGTGCCAGCAGCTTAGCGTTTGGCAGGACTTCACCCCTCCACTTT. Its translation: CASSLAFGRTSPLHF.

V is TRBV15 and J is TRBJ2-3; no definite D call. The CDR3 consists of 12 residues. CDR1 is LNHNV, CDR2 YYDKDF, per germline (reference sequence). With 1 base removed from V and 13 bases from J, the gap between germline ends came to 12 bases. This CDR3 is CATSRGYQEEYF. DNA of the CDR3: TGTGCCACCAGCAGAGGATATCAAGAGGAGTATTTT.

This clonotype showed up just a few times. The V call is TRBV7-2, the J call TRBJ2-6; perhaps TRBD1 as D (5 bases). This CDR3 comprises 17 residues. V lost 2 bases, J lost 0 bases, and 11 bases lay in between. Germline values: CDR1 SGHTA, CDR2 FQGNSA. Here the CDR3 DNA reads TGTGCCAGCAGCTTATGGGGCCGCGGCTCTGGGGCCAACGTCCTGACTTTC. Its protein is CASSLWGRGSGANVLTF.

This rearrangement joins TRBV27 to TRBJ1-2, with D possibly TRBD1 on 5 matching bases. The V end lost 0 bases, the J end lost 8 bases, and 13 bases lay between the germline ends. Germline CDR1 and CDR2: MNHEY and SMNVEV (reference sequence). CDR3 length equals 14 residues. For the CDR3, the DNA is TGTGCCAGCAGTTTATCGCCCCGCCAGGGCGGCTACACCTTC. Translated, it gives CASSLSPRQGGYTF.

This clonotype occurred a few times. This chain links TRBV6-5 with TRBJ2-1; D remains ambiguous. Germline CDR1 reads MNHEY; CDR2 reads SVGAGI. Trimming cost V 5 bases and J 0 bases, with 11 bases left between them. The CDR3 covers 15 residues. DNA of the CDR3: TGTGCCAGCAGTCCTATCGATTCCTCCTACAATGAGCAGTTCTTC. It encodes CASSPIDSSYNEQFF.

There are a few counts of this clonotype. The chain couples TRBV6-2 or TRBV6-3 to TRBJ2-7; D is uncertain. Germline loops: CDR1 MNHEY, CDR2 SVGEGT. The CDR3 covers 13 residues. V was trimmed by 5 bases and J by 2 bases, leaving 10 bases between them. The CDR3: CASSILLAYEQYF. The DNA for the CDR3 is TGTGCCAGCAGTATCCTTCTGGCCTACGAGCAGTACTTC.

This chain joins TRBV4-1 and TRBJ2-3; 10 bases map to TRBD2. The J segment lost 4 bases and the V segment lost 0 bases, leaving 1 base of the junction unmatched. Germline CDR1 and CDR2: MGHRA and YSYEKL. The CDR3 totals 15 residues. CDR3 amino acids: CASSQDGLAADTQYF. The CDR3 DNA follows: TGCGCCAGCAGCCAAGATGGACTAGCGGCAGATACGCAGTATTTT.

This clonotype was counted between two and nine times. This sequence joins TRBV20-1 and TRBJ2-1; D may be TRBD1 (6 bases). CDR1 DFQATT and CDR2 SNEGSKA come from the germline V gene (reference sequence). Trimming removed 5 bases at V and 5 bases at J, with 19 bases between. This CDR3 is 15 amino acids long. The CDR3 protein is CSARSPQGFDNEQFF. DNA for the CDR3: TGCAGTGCTCGATCCCCGCAGGGGTTCGACAATGAGCAGTTCTTC.

Written as DNA, the CDR3 is TGTGCCAGCAGTCCAGACAGGGAGACCCAGTACTTC. Protein: CASSPDRETQYF. The J gene is TRBJ2-5, the V gene TRBV12-3 or TRBV12-4; D possibly corresponds to TRBD1 (6 bases). The CDR3 runs to 12 residues. Trimming removed 5 bases at V and 5 bases at J, with 9 bases between.

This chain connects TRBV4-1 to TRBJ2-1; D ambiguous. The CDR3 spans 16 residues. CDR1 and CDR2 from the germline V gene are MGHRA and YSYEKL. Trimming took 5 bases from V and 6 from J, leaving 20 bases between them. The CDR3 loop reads CASSETDTGPPNEQFF. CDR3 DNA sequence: TGCGCCAGCAGCGAAACTGACACGGGCCCACCCAATGAGCAGTTCTTC.

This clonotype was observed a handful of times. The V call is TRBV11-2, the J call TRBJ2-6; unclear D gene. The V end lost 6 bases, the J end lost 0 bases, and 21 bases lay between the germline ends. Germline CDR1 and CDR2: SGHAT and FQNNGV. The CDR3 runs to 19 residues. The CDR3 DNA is TGTGCCAGCAGGAGGACGTTAAGGAATACCATCTCTGGGGCCAACGTCCTGACTTTC. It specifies CASRRTLRNTISGANVLTF.